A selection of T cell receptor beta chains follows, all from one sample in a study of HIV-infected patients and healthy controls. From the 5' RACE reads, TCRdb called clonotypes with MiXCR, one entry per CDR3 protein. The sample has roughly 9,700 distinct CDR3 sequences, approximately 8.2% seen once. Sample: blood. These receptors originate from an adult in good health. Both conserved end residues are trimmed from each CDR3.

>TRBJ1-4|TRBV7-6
ASSLARQQQKLF
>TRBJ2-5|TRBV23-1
ASSQSPGGAPLETQY
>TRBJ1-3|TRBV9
ASSVSGVNTIY
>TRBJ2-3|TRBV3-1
ASSQGPTGDTQY
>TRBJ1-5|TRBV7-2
ASSTTPGQGNQPQH
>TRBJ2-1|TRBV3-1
ASSQGPTSYNEQF
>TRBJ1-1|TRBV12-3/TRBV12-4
ASSLLGTVNTEAF
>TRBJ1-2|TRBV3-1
ASSQDSGVRGYT
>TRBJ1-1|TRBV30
ARTPAKLNTEAF
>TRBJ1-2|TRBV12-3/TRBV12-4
ASSSDRVDYGYT
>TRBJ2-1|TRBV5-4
ASRWGTSGALSYNEQF
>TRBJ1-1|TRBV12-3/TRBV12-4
ASSPSGGRRENTEAF
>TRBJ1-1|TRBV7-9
ASSLLGPRVKTSNTEAF
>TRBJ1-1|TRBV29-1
SVEDGGSVNTEAF
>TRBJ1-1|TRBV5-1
ASRVRANTEAF
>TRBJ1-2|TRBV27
ASSLFSRSNYGYT